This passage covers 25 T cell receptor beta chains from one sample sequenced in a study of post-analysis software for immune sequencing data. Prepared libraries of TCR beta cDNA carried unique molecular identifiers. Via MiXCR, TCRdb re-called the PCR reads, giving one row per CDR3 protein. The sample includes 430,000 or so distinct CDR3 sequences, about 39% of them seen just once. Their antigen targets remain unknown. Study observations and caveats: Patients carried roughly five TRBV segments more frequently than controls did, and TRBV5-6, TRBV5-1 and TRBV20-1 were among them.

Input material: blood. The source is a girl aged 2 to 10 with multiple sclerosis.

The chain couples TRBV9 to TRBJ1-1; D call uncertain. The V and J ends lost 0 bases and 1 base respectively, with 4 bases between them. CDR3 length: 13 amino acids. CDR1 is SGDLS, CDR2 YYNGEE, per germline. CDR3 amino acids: CASSVVRNTEAFF. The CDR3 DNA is TGTGCCAGCAGCGTAGTCCGGAACACTGAAGCTTTCTTT.

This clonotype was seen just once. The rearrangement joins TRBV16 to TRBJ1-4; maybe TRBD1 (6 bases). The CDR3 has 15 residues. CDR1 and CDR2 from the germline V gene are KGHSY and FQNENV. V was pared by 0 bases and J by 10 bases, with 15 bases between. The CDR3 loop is CASSQSFRGNRKLFF. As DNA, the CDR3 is TGTGCCAGCAGCCAATCGTTCAGGGGAAACAGAAAACTGTTTTTT.

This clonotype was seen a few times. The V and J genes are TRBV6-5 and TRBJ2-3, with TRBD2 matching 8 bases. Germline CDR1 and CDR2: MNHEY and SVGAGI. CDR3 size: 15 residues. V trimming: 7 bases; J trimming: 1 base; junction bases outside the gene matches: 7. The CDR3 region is CASKSSGGGTDTQYF. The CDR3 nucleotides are TGTGCCAGCAAGTCCAGCGGGGGCGGCACAGATACGCAGTATTTT.

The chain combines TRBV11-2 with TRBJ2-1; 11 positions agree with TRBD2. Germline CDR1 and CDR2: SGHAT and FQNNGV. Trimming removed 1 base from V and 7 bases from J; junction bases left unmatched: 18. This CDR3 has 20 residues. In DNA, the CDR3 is TGTGCCAGCAGCTTAGCGGGACTAGCGGTACAAGGGACCAGAGGGAATGAGCAGTTCTTC. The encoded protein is CASSLAGLAVQGTRGNEQFF.

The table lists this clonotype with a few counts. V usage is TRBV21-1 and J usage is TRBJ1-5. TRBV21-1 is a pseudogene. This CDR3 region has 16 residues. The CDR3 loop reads CASSKKSGRSNQPQHF. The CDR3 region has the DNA TGTGCCAGCAGCAAGAAATCGGGCAGAAGCAATCAGCCCCAGCATTTT.

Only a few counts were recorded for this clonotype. This CDR3 is CASSLVWSEISNQPQHF. The CDR3 nucleotides are TGTGCCAGCAGCTTAGTTTGGTCCGAGATAAGCAATCAGCCCCAGCATTTT. The rearrangement links TRBV7-2 to TRBJ1-5; D is uncertain. Trimming shortened V by 1 base and J by 1 base, and 14 bases separated the two germline ends. The germline gives CDR1 SGHTA, CDR2 FQGNSA. The CDR3 runs 17 residues. The entire variable domain, with the rest obtained from reference TRBV7-2 and TRBJ1-5, is as follows: GAGVSQSPSNKVTEKGKDVELRCDPISGHTALYWYRQSLGQGLEFLIYFQGNSAPDKSGLPSDRFSAERTGGSVSTLTIQRTQQEDSAVYLCASSLVWSEISNQPQHFGDGTRLSIL.

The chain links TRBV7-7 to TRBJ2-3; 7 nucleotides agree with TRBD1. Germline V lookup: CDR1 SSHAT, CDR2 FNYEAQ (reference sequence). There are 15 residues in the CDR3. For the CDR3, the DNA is TGTGCTAGGAGCCTGGGGACAGCCCCCACAGATACGCAGTATTTT. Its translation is CARSLGTAPTDTQYF.

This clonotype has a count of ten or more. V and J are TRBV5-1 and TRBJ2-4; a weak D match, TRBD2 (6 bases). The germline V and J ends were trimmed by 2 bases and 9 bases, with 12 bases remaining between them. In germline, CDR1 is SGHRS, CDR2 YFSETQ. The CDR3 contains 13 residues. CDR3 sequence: CASSFGQGGIQYF. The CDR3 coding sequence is TGCGCCAGCAGCTTTGGGCAGGGAGGCATTCAGTACTTC.

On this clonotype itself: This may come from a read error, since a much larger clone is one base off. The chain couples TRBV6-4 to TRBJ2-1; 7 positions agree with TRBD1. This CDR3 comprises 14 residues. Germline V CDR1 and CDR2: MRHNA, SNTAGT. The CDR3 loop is CASSNRQGYNGQFF. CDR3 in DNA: TGTGCCAGCAGTAACAGACAGGGATACAATGGGCAGTTCTTC.

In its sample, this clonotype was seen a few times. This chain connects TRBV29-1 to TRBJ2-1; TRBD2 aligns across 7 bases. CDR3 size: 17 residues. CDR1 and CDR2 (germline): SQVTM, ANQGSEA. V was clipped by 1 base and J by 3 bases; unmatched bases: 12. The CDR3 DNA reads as TGCAGCGTTGAAGGGACCGAGGGACTACCCGACTACAATGAGCAGTTCTTC. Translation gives CSVEGTEGLPDYNEQFF.

This chain's CDR3 is CASSELAGAPYEQYF. CDR3 in DNA: TGCGCCAGCAGCGAATTAGCGGGGGCCCCCTACGAGCAGTACTTC. The chain carries TRBV4-1 and TRBJ2-7, with 9 nucleotides matching TRBD2. The CDR3 has 15 amino acids. V gave up 5 bases and J gave up 2 bases; unmatched junction bases: 7. Germline CDR1 reads MGHRA; CDR2 reads YSYEKL.

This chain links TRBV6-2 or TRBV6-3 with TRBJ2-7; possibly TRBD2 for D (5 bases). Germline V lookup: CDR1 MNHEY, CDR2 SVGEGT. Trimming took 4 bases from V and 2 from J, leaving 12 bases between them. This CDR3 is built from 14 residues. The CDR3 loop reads CASSLDFIAYEQYF. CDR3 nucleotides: TGTGCCAGCAGTTTGGACTTCATAGCCTACGAGCAGTACTTC.

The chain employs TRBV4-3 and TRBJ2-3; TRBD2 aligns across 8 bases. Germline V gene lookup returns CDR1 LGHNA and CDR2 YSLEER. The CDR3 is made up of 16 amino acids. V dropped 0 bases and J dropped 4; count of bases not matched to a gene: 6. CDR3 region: CASSQDPGGRPDTQYF. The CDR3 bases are TGCGCCAGCAGCCAAGATCCGGGAGGGCGCCCAGATACGCAGTATTTT.

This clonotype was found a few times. The CDR3 protein is CASSVGTSQQTEQFF. DNA of the CDR3: TGTGCCAGCAGCGTCGGGACTTCCCAGCAGACTGAGCAGTTCTTC. The chain links TRBV9 to TRBJ2-1; possible D gene TRBD2, 6 bases. Germline-derived CDR1 and CDR2 are SGDLS and YYNGEE. This CDR3 has 15 residues. With 2 bases removed from V and 9 bases from J, the gap between germline ends came to 18 bases.

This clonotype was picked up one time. The CDR3 protein is CASSGGGPETQYF. DNA of the CDR3: TGTGCCAGCAGTGGTGGGGGTCCGGAGACCCAGTACTTC. This rearrangement joins TRBV28 to TRBJ2-7; TRBD1 or TRBD2 may be the D gene (5 bases each). The DNA end is more similar to TRBJ2-5, so the J call may be wrong. Germline V lookup: CDR1 MDHEN, CDR2 SYDVKM. The CDR3 loop spans 13 amino acids.

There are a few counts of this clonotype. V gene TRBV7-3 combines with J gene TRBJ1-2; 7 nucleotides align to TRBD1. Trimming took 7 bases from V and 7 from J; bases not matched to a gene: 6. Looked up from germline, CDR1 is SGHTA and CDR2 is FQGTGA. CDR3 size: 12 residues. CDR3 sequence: CASNHRGSGYTF. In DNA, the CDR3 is TGTGCCAGCAACCACAGGGGTAGTGGCTACACCTTC.

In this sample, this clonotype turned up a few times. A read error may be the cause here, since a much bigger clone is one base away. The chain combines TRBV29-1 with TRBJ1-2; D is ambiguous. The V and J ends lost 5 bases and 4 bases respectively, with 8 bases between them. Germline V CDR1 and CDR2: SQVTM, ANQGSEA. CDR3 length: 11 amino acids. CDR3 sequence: CSVNSVYGYTF. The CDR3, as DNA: TGCAGCGTTAATAGCGTCTATGGCTACACCTTC.

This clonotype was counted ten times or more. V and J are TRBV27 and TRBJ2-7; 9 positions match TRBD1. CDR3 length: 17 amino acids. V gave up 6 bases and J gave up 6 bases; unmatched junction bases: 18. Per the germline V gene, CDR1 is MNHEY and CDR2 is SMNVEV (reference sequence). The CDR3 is CASRHRLDRGGVGEQYF. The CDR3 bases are TGTGCCAGCAGACACCGTCTAGACAGGGGGGGAGTGGGCGAGCAGTACTTC.

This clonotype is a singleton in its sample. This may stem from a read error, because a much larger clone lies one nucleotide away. The CDR3 DNA follows: TGTGCCAGCAGGCCGTACTATTCTCAAGAGACCCAGTACTTC. Its translation is CASRPYYSQETQYF. V usage is TRBV7-3 and J usage is TRBJ2-5; D remains ambiguous. Germline V gene sequence: CDR1 SGHTA, CDR2 FQGTGA. This CDR3 spans 14 amino acids. Deletions cut 6 bases from V and 2 bases from J, with 13 bases between.

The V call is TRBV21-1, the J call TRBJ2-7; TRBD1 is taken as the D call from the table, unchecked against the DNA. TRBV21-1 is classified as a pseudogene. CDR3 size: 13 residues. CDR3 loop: CASSRGAVYEQYF. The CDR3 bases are TGTGCCAGCAGTAGGGGAGCGGTCTACGAGCAGTACTTC.

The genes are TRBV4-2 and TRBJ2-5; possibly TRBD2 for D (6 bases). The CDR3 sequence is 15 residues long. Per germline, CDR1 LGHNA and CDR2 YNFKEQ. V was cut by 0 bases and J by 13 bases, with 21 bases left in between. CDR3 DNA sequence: TGTGCCAGCAGCCAAGATTTAGCGGCCAGTCTCGTAGGGTACTTC. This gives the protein CASSQDLAASLVGYF.

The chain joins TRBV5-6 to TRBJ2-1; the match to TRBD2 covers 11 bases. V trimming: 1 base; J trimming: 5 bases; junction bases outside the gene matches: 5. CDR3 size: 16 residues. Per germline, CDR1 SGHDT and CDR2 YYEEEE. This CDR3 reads CASSLYSGRENNEQFF. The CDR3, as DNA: TGTGCCAGCAGCTTGTATAGCGGGAGGGAAAACAATGAGCAGTTCTTC. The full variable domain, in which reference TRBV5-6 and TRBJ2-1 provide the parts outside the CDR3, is DAGVTQSPTHLIKTRGQQVTLRCSPKSGHDTVSWYQQALGQGPQFIFQYYEEEERQRGNFPDRFSGHQFPNYSSELNVNALLLGDSALYLCASSLYSGRENNEQFFGPGTRLTVL.

In DNA, the CDR3 is TGCAGTGCTAGCCGAACAGGAAACTATGGCTACACCTTC. Translated: CSASRTGNYGYTF. The V and J genes are TRBV20-1 and TRBJ1-2; a weak D match, TRBD1 (5 bases). The CDR3 sequence is 13 residues long. Looked up from germline, CDR1 is DFQATT and CDR2 is SNEGSKA (reference sequence). V shed 3 bases and J shed 2 bases, with 10 bases lying between them.

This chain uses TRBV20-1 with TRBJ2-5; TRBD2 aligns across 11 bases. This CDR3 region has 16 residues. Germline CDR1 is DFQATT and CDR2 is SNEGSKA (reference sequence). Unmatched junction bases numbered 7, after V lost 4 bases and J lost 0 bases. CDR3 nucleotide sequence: TGCAGTGCTATACTAGCGGGGGCCTCGTACCAAGAGACCCAGTACTTC. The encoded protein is CSAILAGASYQETQYF.

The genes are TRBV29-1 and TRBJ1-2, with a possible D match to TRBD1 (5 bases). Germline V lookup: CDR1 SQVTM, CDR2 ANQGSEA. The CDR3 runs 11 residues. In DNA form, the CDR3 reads TGCAGTAGCGGGGGAGGCTATGGCTACACCTTC. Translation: CSSGGGYGYTF. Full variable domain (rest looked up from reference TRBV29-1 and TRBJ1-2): SAVISQKPSRDICQRGTSLTIQCQVDSQVTMMFWYRQQPGQSLTLIATANQGSEATYESGFVIDKFPISRPNLTFSTLTVSNMSPEDSSIYLCSSGGGYGYTFGSGTRLTVV.